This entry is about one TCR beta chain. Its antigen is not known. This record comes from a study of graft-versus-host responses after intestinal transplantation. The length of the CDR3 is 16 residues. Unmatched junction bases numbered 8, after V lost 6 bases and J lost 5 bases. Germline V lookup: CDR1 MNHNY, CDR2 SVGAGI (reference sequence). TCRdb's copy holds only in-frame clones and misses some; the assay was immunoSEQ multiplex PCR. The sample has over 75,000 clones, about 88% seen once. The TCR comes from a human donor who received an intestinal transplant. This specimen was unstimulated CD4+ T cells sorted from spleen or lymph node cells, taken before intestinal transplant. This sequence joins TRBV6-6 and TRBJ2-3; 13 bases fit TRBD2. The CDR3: CASSSQLAGGLDTQYF. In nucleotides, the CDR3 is TGTGCCAGCAGCAGCCAACTAGCGGGAGGGCTAGATACGCAGTATTTT.